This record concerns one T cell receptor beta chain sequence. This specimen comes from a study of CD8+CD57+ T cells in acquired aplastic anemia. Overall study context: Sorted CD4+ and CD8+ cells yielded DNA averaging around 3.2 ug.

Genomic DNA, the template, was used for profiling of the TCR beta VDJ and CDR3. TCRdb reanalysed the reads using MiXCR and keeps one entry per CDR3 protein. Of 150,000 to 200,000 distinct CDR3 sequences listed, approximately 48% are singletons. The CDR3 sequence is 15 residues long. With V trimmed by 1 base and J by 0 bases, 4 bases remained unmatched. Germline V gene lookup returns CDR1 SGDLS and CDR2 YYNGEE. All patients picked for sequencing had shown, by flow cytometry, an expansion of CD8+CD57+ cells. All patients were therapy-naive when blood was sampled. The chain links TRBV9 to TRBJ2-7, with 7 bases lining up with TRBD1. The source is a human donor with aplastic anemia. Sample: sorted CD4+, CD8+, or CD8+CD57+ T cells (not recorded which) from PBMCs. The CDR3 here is CASSVLGDSSYEQYF. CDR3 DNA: TGTGCCAGCAGCGTATTGGGGGACAGCTCCTACGAGCAGTACTTC.